The 27 T cell receptor beta chains below come from one sample, sequenced in a study of T cell clones after liver transplantation. Some clones are missing from TCRdb's copy, which holds only in-frame ones; the method was immunoSEQ multiplex PCR. Here the sample spans 95,000 to 110,000 clones, more than 75% being singletons. The material was CD4+ T cells from blood, obtained before liver transplant. Receptor source: a human donor who received a liver transplant.

This chain uses TRBV7-2 with TRBJ2-4, with D tentatively TRBD1 (6 bases). In germline, CDR1 is SGHTA, CDR2 FQGNSA. Trimming took 3 bases from V and 1 from J, leaving 13 bases between them. There are 16 residues in the CDR3. This CDR3 reads CASSFRGDRAKNIQYF. Written as DNA, the CDR3 is TGTGCCAGCAGCTTCAGGGGCGATCGGGCCAAAAACATTCAGTACTTC.

This clone turned up a few times. This chain connects TRBV28 to TRBJ2-1; TRBD1 matches at 9 bases. This CDR3 has 14 residues. Germline V gene data show CDR1 as MDHEN and CDR2 as SYDVKM. With 6 bases clipped from V and 10 bases from J, the junction kept 10 bases outside the gene matches. The CDR3 protein is CASRVPGQGAEQFF. CDR3 nucleotide sequence: TGTGCCAGCAGAGTCCCGGGACAGGGAGCAGAGCAGTTCTTC.

This CDR3 is CASSSQISGQGGWETQYF. DNA for the CDR3: TGTGCCAGCAGCTCCCAGATATCGGGACAGGGGGGCTGGGAGACCCAGTACTTC. The chain links TRBV7-3 to TRBJ2-5; 11 positions match TRBD1. V lost 4 bases and J lost 5; bases outside the gene matches: 15. The CDR3 has 18 residues. The germline V gene has CDR1 SGHTA and CDR2 FQGTGA.

The genes are TRBV27 and TRBJ2-1; 10 bases align to TRBD2. Trimming cost V 5 bases and J 7 bases; bases outside gene matches: 14. Germline assignment: CDR1 MNHEY and CDR2 SMNVEV (reference sequence). The CDR3 sequence is 17 residues long. Written as DNA, the CDR3 is TGTGCCAGCAGTCGGCCCCAAATAGCGGGAGGTGTTAATGAGCAGTTCTTC. It is translated as CASSRPQIAGGVNEQFF.

The J gene is TRBJ2-3, the V gene TRBV5-1, with no clear D. The germline V gene encodes CDR1 SGHRS and CDR2 YFSETQ. V gave up 3 bases and J gave up 0 bases, with 11 bases separating them. There are 15 residues in the CDR3. CDR3 nucleotides: TGCGCCAGCAGCTGGTCAAGAACTAGCACAGATACGCAGTATTTT. It specifies CASSWSRTSTDTQYF.

V gene TRBV7-2 combines with J gene TRBJ2-7; 7 bases align to TRBD2. The CDR3 is 14 amino acids. V lost 6 bases, J lost 0 bases, and 5 bases stayed unmatched. Germline CDR1 and CDR2: SGHTA and FQGNSA. The CDR3 nucleotides read TGTGCCAGCAGTTGGGGGGGTAGCTCCTACGAGCAGTACTTC. Protein: CASSWGGSSYEQYF. The whole variable domain, filled in from reference TRBV7-2 and TRBJ2-7, reads GAGVSQSPSNKVTEKGKDVELRCDPISGHTALYWYRQSLGQGLEFLIYFQGNSAPDKSGLPSDRFSAERTGGSVSTLTIQRTQQEDSAVYLCASSWGGSSYEQYFGPGTRLTVT.

The chain recombines TRBV6-5 with TRBJ1-1; TRBD1 matches at 8 bases. In germline, CDR1 is MNHEY, CDR2 SVGAGI. The CDR3 covers 15 residues. The junction had 12 bases not matched to a gene; V was cut back by 8 bases and J by 4 bases. The CDR3 reads CASSLRGQAVTEAFF. CDR3 in DNA: TGTGCCAGCTCGTTAAGGGGACAGGCTGTCACTGAAGCTTTCTTT.

The rearrangement joins TRBV4-3 to TRBJ1-1; a weak D match, TRBD1 (5 bases). The CDR3 has 15 amino acids. The germline V gene has CDR1 LGHNA and CDR2 YSLEER. The V and J ends lost 4 bases and 0 bases respectively, with 12 bases between them. This CDR3 reads CASSPGGLMNTEAFF. The CDR3 DNA sequence: TGCGCCAGCAGCCCCGGGGGGTTGATGAACACTGAAGCTTTCTTT.

This rearrangement joins TRBV5-6 to TRBJ1-2; 9 positions agree with TRBD1. This CDR3 region has 14 residues. CDR1 is SGHDT and CDR2 is YYEEEE in the germline V gene. The ends lost 2 bases at V and 3 bases at J; junction bases unmatched: 2. The CDR3 is CASSFGQGHYGYTF. The CDR3 nucleotides read TGTGCCAGCAGCTTTGGACAGGGGCACTATGGCTACACCTTC.

The chain joins TRBV7-2 to TRBJ1-4, with D uncertain. Trimming took off 6 bases at V and 5 bases at J, with 16 bases between the two ends. The germline V gene encodes CDR1 SGHTA and CDR2 FQGNSA. The CDR3 contains 15 residues. DNA of the CDR3: TGTGCCAGCAGACCGGACGGTAGAGCAAATGAAAAACTGTTTTTT. It translates to CASRPDGRANEKLFF.

The J gene is TRBJ1-2, the V gene TRBV27; perhaps TRBD1 as D (5 bases). Germline lookup yields CDR1 MNHEY and CDR2 SMNVEV (reference sequence). The V gene lost 4 bases and the J gene lost 7 bases, with 19 bases spanning the gap. The CDR3 is made up of 15 amino acids. The CDR3 bases are TGTGCCAGCAGTTCCGGGGGAGGACTTCGTTCTGGCTACACCTTC. Translating gives CASSSGGGLRSGYTF.

V is TRBV9 and J is TRBJ1-1; possible D gene TRBD1, 6 bases. Looked up from germline, CDR1 is SGDLS and CDR2 is YYNGEE. The CDR3 totals 15 residues. V shed 0 bases and J shed 4 bases, with 13 bases lying between them. CDR3 sequence reads: CASSVVSRGGTEAFF. As DNA, the CDR3 is TGTGCCAGCAGCGTAGTATCCAGGGGAGGCACTGAAGCTTTCTTT.

The chain recombines TRBV11-2 with TRBJ1-3; D unresolved. V was trimmed by 4 bases and J by 3 bases, leaving 7 bases between them. The CDR3 length is 13 residues. CDR1 is SGHAT and CDR2 is FQNNGV in the germline V gene. Written as DNA, the CDR3 is TGTGCCAGCAGCTCGGACCTTGGAAACACCATATATTTT. This translates into CASSSDLGNTIYF.

The V and J genes are TRBV28 and TRBJ1-2, with TRBD1 identical over 10 bases. Germline-derived CDR1 and CDR2 are MDHEN and SYDVKM. The CDR3 runs 14 residues. Trimming removed 7 bases from V and 6 bases from J; junction bases left unmatched: 8. In DNA form, the CDR3 reads TGTGCCAGCACCTGGGGACAGGGGTTGAATGGCTACACCTTC. It is translated as CASTWGQGLNGYTF.

This clone was observed a handful of times. The rearrangement joins TRBV4-1 to TRBJ2-1; the D gene is possibly TRBD2 (6 bases). The CDR3 length is 15 residues. Germline CDR1 is MGHRA and CDR2 is YSYEKL. V dropped 1 base and J dropped 6 bases, with 13 bases sitting between them. CDR3 residues: CASSQAGVGGNEQFF. The CDR3 DNA follows: TGCGCCAGCAGCCAAGCGGGAGTCGGGGGCAATGAGCAGTTCTTC.

The sample holds one count of this clone. This sequence joins TRBV21-1 and TRBJ1-5. TRBV21-1 is a pseudogene segment. The CDR3 is made up of 13 amino acids. CDR3 nucleotide sequence: TGTGCCAGCAGTTCGGAGGCCAATCAGCCCCAGCATTTT. It codes for CASSSEANQPQHF.

The chain combines TRBV11-3 with TRBJ2-2, with TRBD1 matching 7 bases. V trimming: 4 bases; J trimming: 0 bases; junction bases outside the gene matches: 5. The CDR3 runs 16 residues. Germline V gives CDR1 SGHNT, CDR2 YENEEA. The CDR3 bases are TGTGCCAGCAGCTCCACAGGGGCCCCGAACACCGGGGAGCTGTTTTTT. It yields the protein CASSSTGAPNTGELFF.

The chain combines TRBV6-5 with TRBJ1-2; D may be TRBD1 (5 bases). Germline assignment: CDR1 MNHEY and CDR2 SVGAGI. The CDR3 has 13 residues. V shed 1 base and J shed 4 bases, with 7 bases lying between them. CDR3 sequence (DNA): TGTGCCAGCAGTTACTTAGGGACCTATGGCTACACCTTC. Amino acids: CASSYLGTYGYTF.

This chain uses TRBV4-2 with TRBJ2-3; 11 nucleotides align to TRBD2. Germline CDR1 is LGHNA and CDR2 is YNFKEQ. V lost 2 bases, J lost 2 bases, and 6 bases stayed unmatched. CDR3 length: 17 residues. CDR3 sequence: CASSQFTSGGTTDTQYF. Written as DNA, the CDR3 is TGTGCCAGCAGCCAATTCACTAGCGGGGGAACCACAGATACGCAGTATTTT.

This sequence joins TRBV7-3 and TRBJ1-1, with D unclear. This CDR3 spans 15 amino acids. Germline V gene lookup returns CDR1 SGHTA and CDR2 FQGTGA. The V end lost 3 bases, the J end lost 1 base, and 12 bases lay between the germline ends. CDR3 region: CASSLISGRNTEAFF. Here the CDR3 DNA reads TGTGCCAGCAGCTTGATCTCCGGGAGGAACACTGAAGCTTTCTTT.

This chain connects TRBV4-3 to TRBJ2-3; D may be TRBD1 or TRBD2 (7 bases each). Trimming cost V 0 bases and J 8 bases, with 12 bases left between them. This CDR3 region has 14 residues. Germline V CDR1 and CDR2: LGHNA, YSLEER. CDR3 loop: CASSQDRGGGTQYF. The CDR3 DNA reads as TGCGCCAGCAGCCAAGACAGGGGGGGTGGTACGCAGTATTTT.

The J gene is TRBJ1-5, the V gene TRBV5-1; 7 nucleotides line up with TRBD1. This CDR3 region has 13 residues. Germline assignment: CDR1 SGHRS and CDR2 YFSETQ. V shed 5 bases and J 7 bases; nucleotides not matched to a gene: 6. The CDR3 sequence is CASSKQGEQPQHF. CDR3 nucleotide sequence: TGCGCCAGCAGTAAGCAGGGGGAGCAGCCCCAGCATTTT.

The J gene is TRBJ1-3, the V gene TRBV7-3, with 10 bases lining up with TRBD1. The CDR3 is made up of 17 amino acids. Looked up from germline, CDR1 is SGHTA and CDR2 is FQGTGA. V shed 5 bases, J shed 4 bases, and the junction held 11 bases outside the gene matches. This CDR3 is CASSLEPGQGSGNTIYF. CDR3 coding DNA: TGTGCCAGCAGCCTGGAGCCGGGACAGGGGTCCGGAAACACCATATATTTT. Full variable domain (missing parts from reference TRBV7-3 and TRBJ1-3): GAGVSQTPSNKVTEKGKYVELRCDPISGHTALYWYRQSLGQGPEFLIYFQGTGAADDSGLPNDRFFAVRPEGSVSTLKIQRTERGDSAVYLCASSLEPGQGSGNTIYFGEGSWLTVV.

This rearrangement joins TRBV6-4 to TRBJ2-7; no definite D call. This CDR3 spans 10 amino acids. Between the trimmed V and J ends, which lost 4 bases and 4 bases, there was a span of 2 bases. Germline-derived CDR1 and CDR2 are MRHNA and SNTAGT. The CDR3 is CASSGYEQYF. CDR3 coding DNA: TGTGCCAGCAGTGGGTACGAGCAGTACTTC.

The chain has TRBV7-8 and TRBJ1-4; tentative D call: TRBD1 (6 bases). The CDR3 is made up of 15 amino acids. Germline values: CDR1 SGHVS, CDR2 FQNEAQ. Trimming removed 5 bases from V and 0 bases from J, with 10 bases in between. The DNA of the CDR3 is TGTGCCAGCAGCCTGACAGGTTCAACTAATGAAAAACTGTTTTTT. Protein sequence: CASSLTGSTNEKLFF. Supplemented by reference TRBV7-8 and TRBJ1-4, the full variable domain reads GAGVSQSPRYKVAKRGQDVALRCDPISGHVSLFWYQQALGQGPEFLTYFQNEAQLDKSGLPSDRFFAERPEGSVSTLKIQRTQQEDSAVYLCASSLTGSTNEKLFFGSGTQLSVL.

The sample holds a few counts of this clone. The V gene is TRBV2, the J gene TRBJ1-5, with TRBD1 matching 7 bases. The junction had 10 bases not matched to a gene; V was cut back by 5 bases and J by 9 bases. Germline CDR1 reads SNHLY; CDR2 reads FYNNEI. CDR3 length: 14 amino acids. The DNA for the CDR3 is TGTGCCAGCAGTATGAGACAGGGCAAGAGGCCCCAGCATTTT. Translation: CASSMRQGKRPQHF.

The J gene is TRBJ2-5, the V gene TRBV7-9; D may correspond to TRBD1 or TRBD2 (5 bases each). In germline, CDR1 is SEHNR, CDR2 FQNEAQ (reference sequence). There are 15 residues in the CDR3. Deletions cut 4 bases from V and 4 bases from J, with 16 bases between. The CDR3, as DNA: TGTGCCAGCAGCTCGCCCGGGACCCCTCCAGAGACCCAGTACTTC. It codes for CASSSPGTPPETQYF.